These T cell receptor beta chains were read from a single sample in a study of T cells in Graves' hyperthyroidism and ophthalmopathy. TCRdb passed the multiplex PCR reads through MiXCR, listing each CDR3 protein once. The sample shows roughly 570,000 distinct CDR3 sequences, around 42% of them seen only once. The sample consisted of peripheral blood or thyroid tissue (not recorded which). The receptors derive from a woman in her late teens or twenties with Graves' hyperthyroidism. CDR3s include the opening cysteine and the closing phenylalanine or tryptophan. Fields, in order: clone size, V gene, D gene, J gene, CDR3 protein, CDR3 DNA. The D gene is left open where the match is weak. Some rows mark clone size as missing; the rest say once, few, many or name a class of expanded clone.

abundance: NA; v_gene: TRBV7-2; d_gene: TRBD2; j_gene: TRBJ2-5; CDR3aa: CASSFLTSGSGTQYF; CDR3nt: TGTGCCAGCAGCTTTCTGACTAGCGGTTCGGGGACCCAGTACTTC
abundance: NA; v_gene: TRBV24-1; d_gene: NA; j_gene: TRBJ2-2; CDR3aa: CATQRNTGELFF; CDR3nt: TGTGCCACCCAGAGGAACACCGGGGAGCTGTTTTTT
abundance: NA; v_gene: TRBV12-3/TRBV12-4; d_gene: NA; j_gene: TRBJ2-5; CDR3aa: CASSMENQETQYF; CDR3nt: TGTGCCAGCAGTATGGAAAACCAAGAGACCCAGTACTTC
abundance: NA; v_gene: TRBV2; d_gene: TRBD1; j_gene: TRBJ2-3; CDR3aa: CASSRDRGTDTQYF; CDR3nt: TGTGCCAGCAGCCGGGACAGGGGTACAGATACGCAGTATTTT
abundance: few; v_gene: TRBV6-6; d_gene: TRBD1; j_gene: TRBJ2-2; CDR3aa: CASSTGDRSNTGELFF; CDR3nt: TGTGCCAGCAGTACCGGGGACAGGTCCAACACCGGGGAGCTGTTTTTT
abundance: few; v_gene: TRBV10-2; d_gene: TRBD2; j_gene: TRBJ2-3; CDR3aa: CASSFRPSGTGTDTQYF; CDR3nt: TGCGCCAGCAGCTTCCGCCCTAGCGGGACTGGCACAGATACGCAGTATTTT
abundance: once; v_gene: TRBV2; d_gene: NA; j_gene: TRBJ2-7; CDR3aa: CASVRTLSYEQYF; CDR3nt: TGTGCCAGCGTTAGGACACTCTCCTACGAGCAGTACTTC
abundance: many; v_gene: TRBV24-1; d_gene: NA; j_gene: TRBJ2-5; CDR3aa: CATSDTHQETQYF; CDR3nt: TGTGCCACCAGTGACACACACCAAGAGACCCAGTACTTC
abundance: few; v_gene: TRBV4-2; d_gene: NA; j_gene: TRBJ2-7; CDR3aa: CASSQGDSTPYEQYF; CDR3nt: TGTGCCAGCAGCCAAGGGGACTCCACCCCCTACGAGCAGTACTTC
abundance: NA; v_gene: TRBV2; d_gene: TRBD1; j_gene: TRBJ1-6; CDR3aa: CASSGQGVNSPLHF; CDR3nt: TGTGCCAGCAGTGGACAGGGGGTTAATTCACCCCTCCACTTT
abundance: NA; v_gene: TRBV20-1; d_gene: TRBD2; j_gene: TRBJ2-5; CDR3aa: CSARFASGREETQYF; CDR3nt: TGCAGTGCTAGATTTGCTAGCGGGAGGGAAGAGACCCAGTACTTC
abundance: NA; v_gene: TRBV7-2; d_gene: TRBD1; j_gene: TRBJ1-4; CDR3aa: CASSDFGQANEKLFF; CDR3nt: TGTGCCAGCAGCGATTTCGGACAGGCAAATGAAAAACTGTTTTTT
abundance: NA; v_gene: TRBV29-1; d_gene: NA; j_gene: TRBJ2-7; CDR3aa: CSYGRSSYEQYF; CDR3nt: TGCAGTTACGGACGTAGCTCCTACGAGCAGTACTTC
abundance: NA; v_gene: TRBV29-1; d_gene: TRBD1; j_gene: TRBJ2-7; CDR3aa: CSVQTGAGGYEQYF; CDR3nt: TGCAGCGTGCAGACAGGGGCAGGAGGCTACGAGCAGTACTTC
abundance: NA; v_gene: TRBV19; d_gene: TRBD1; j_gene: TRBJ2-7; CDR3aa: CASSPGTGLNEQYF; CDR3nt: TGTGCCAGTAGTCCCGGGACAGGGTTGAACGAGCAGTACTTC
abundance: many; v_gene: TRBV19; d_gene: NA; j_gene: TRBJ1-6; CDR3aa: CASRYGNSPLHF; CDR3nt: TGTGCCAGTAGATATGGAAATTCACCCCTCCACTTT
abundance: few; v_gene: TRBV6-5; d_gene: TRBD1; j_gene: TRBJ1-5; CDR3aa: CASSGTGVQPQHF; CDR3nt: TGTGCCAGCAGTGGGACAGGGGTGCAGCCCCAGCATTTT
abundance: NA; v_gene: TRBV5-1; d_gene: TRBD1; j_gene: TRBJ2-2; CDR3aa: CASSSGGTGEPFF; CDR3nt: TGTGCCAGCAGCTCAGGGGGCACCGGGGAGCCGTTTTTT
abundance: many; v_gene: TRBV11-2; d_gene: NA; j_gene: TRBJ2-5; CDR3aa: CASSLAESRQETQYF; CDR3nt: TGTGCCAGCAGCTTAGCAGAGAGCAGACAAGAGACCCAGTACTTC
abundance: many; v_gene: TRBV5-8; d_gene: NA; j_gene: TRBJ1-1; CDR3aa: CASSLGRGTSLSNTEAFF; CDR3nt: TGTGCCAGCAGCTTGGGCCGGGGGACTTCCCTCTCGAACACTGAAGCTTTCTTT
abundance: NA; v_gene: TRBV20-1; d_gene: NA; j_gene: TRBJ1-4; CDR3aa: CSARDMATNEKLFF; CDR3nt: TGCAGTGCTAGAGATATGGCAACTAATGAAAAACTGTTTTTT
abundance: NA; v_gene: TRBV29-1; d_gene: NA; j_gene: TRBJ1-1; CDR3aa: CSSSLRGDTEAFF; CDR3nt: TGCAGCAGCAGTTTACGAGGGGACACTGAAGCTTTCTTT
abundance: NA; v_gene: TRBV29-1; d_gene: NA; j_gene: TRBJ1-5; CDR3aa: CSSGGSNQPQHF; CDR3nt: TGCAGCTCCGGGGGGAGCAATCAGCCCCAGCATTTT
abundance: NA; v_gene: TRBV7-9; d_gene: NA; j_gene: TRBJ1-5; CDR3aa: CASSQGGTEDNEHF; CDR3nt: TGTGCCAGCTCCCAAGGCGGGACGGAAGACAATGAGCATTTT
abundance: many; v_gene: TRBV7-8; d_gene: TRBD1; j_gene: TRBJ2-7; CDR3aa: CASSLDISTGAVTYEQYF; CDR3nt: TGTGCCAGCAGCTTAGACATTTCCACAGGGGCCGTTACCTACGAGCAGTACTTC
abundance: many; v_gene: TRBV29-1; d_gene: TRBD1; j_gene: TRBJ1-4; CDR3aa: CSVEDRRSGGEKLFF; CDR3nt: TGCAGCGTAGAGGACAGGCGGTCTGGAGGGGAAAAACTGTTTTTT
abundance: many; v_gene: TRBV24-1; d_gene: NA; j_gene: TRBJ1-2; CDR3aa: CATSDSSRGNYGYTF; CDR3nt: TGTGCCACCAGTGATTCCTCTCGGGGAAACTATGGCTACACCTTC
abundance: many; v_gene: TRBV11-2; d_gene: NA; j_gene: TRBJ1-2; CDR3aa: CASSLRVRGYTF; CDR3nt: TGTGCCAGCAGCTTACGGGTTCGGGGCTACACCTTC
abundance: NA; v_gene: TRBV12-3/TRBV12-4; d_gene: NA; j_gene: TRBJ1-2; CDR3aa: CASRYSGDGYTF; CDR3nt: TGTGCCAGCAGGTATTCGGGGGATGGCTACACCTTC
abundance: NA; v_gene: TRBV11-1; d_gene: TRBD2; j_gene: TRBJ2-7; CDR3aa: CASSDGLAETRRRGYEQYF; CDR3nt: TGTGCCAGCAGCGACGGACTAGCGGAGACGCGACGGCGCGGCTACGAGCAGTACTTC
abundance: many; v_gene: TRBV14; d_gene: NA; j_gene: TRBJ1-5; CDR3aa: CASSQETVWQPQHF; CDR3nt: TGTGCCAGCAGCCAAGAAACAGTCTGGCAGCCCCAGCATTTT
abundance: NA; v_gene: TRBV6-6; d_gene: TRBD2; j_gene: TRBJ2-5; CDR3aa: CASSYPWGGQQETRYF; CDR3nt: TGTGCCAGCAGTTACCCTTGGGGAGGGCAACAAGAGACCCGGTACTTC
abundance: NA; v_gene: TRBV27; d_gene: NA; j_gene: TRBJ1-1; CDR3aa: CASSLNQMHTEAFF; CDR3nt: TGTGCCAGCAGTTTGAATCAGATGCACACTGAAGCTTTCTTT